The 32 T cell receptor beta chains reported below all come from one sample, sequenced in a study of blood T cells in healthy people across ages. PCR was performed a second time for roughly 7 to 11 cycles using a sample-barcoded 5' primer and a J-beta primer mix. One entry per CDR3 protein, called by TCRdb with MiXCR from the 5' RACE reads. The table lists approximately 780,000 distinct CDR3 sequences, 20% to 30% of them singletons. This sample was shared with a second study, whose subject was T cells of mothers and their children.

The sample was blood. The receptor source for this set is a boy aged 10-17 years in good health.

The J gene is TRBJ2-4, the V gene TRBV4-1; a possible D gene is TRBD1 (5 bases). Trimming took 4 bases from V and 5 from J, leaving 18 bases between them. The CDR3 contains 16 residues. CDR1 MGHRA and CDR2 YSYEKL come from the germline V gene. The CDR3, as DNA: TGCGCCAGCAGCCGGCCAGGAAGGGGCACTCAAAACATTCAGTACTTC. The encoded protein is CASSRPGRGTQNIQYF.

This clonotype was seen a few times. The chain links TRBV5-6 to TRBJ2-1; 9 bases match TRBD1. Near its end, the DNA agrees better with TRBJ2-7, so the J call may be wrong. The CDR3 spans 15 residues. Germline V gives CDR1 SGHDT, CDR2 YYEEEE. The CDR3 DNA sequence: TGTGCCAGCAGCCTGGGGACAGGGAAGTTCTACGAGCAGTACTTC. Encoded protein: CASSLGTGKFYEQYF.

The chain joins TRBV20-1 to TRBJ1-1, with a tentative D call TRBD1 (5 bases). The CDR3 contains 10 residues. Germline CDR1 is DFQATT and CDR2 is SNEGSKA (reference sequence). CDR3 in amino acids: CTPKGPEAFF. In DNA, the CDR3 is TGCACCCCGAAGGGGCCCGAAGCTTTCTTT.

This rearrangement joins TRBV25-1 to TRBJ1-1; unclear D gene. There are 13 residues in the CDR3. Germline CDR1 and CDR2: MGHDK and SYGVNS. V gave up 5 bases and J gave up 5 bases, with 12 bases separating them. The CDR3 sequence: CASSWGGRTEAFF. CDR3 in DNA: TGTGCCAGCAGTTGGGGTGGAAGGACTGAAGCTTTCTTT.

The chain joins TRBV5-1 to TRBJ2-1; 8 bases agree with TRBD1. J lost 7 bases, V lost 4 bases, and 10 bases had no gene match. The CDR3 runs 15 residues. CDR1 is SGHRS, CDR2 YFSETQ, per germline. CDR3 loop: CASSISRGRENEQFF. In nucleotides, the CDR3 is TGCGCCAGCAGCATTTCCAGGGGGCGAGAAAATGAGCAGTTCTTC.

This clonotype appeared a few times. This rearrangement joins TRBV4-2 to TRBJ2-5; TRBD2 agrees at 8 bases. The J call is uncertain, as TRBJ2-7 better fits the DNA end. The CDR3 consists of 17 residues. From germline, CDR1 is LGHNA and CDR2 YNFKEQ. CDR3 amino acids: CASSQDQGLALSYEQYF. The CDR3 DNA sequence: TGTGCCAGCAGCCAAGATCAAGGACTAGCACTTTCCTACGAGCAGTACTTC.

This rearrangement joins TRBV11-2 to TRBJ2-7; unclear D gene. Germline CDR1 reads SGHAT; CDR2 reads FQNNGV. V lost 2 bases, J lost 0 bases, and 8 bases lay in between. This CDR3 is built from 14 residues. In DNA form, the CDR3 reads TGTGCCAGCAGCTTACAGCCAAGCTCCTACGAGCAGTACTTC. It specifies CASSLQPSSYEQYF.

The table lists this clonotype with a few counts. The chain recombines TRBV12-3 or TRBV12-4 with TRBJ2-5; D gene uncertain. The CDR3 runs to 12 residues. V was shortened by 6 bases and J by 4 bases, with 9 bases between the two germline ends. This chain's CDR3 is CASSIRRETQYF. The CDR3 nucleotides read TGTGCCAGCAGCATACGTCGAGAGACCCAGTACTTC.

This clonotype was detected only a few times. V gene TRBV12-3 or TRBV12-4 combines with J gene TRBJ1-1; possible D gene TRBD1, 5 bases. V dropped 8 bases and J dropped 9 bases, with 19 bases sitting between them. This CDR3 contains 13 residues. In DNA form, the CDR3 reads TGTGCCAGCGGTCTAAGATCGGGACGTCAAGCTTTCTTT. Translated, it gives CASGLRSGRQAFF.

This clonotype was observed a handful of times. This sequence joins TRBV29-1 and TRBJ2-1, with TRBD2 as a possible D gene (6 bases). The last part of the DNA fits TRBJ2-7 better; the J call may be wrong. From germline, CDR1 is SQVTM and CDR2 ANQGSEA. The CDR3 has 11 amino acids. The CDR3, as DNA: TGCAGCGTTGGGGAGGACTACGAGCAGTACTTC. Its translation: CSVGEDYEQYF.

The CDR3 loop reads CASSPGPIAHYEQYF. The DNA of the CDR3 is TGCGCCAGCAGCCCAGGACCCATAGCTCACTACGAGCAGTACTTC. This sequence joins TRBV5-1 and TRBJ2-5; D is unresolved. The end of the DNA is better explained by TRBJ2-7, so the J call may be wrong. Germline V gene lookup returns CDR1 SGHRS and CDR2 YFSETQ. This CDR3 has 15 amino acids.

The CDR3 is CASSPGQGGRNTF. Here the CDR3 DNA reads TGTGCCAGCAGCCCGGGACAGGGTGGAAGAAACACCTTC. The chain links TRBV7-8 to TRBJ1-2, with TRBD1 matching 9 bases. The CDR3 totals 13 residues. With 5 bases clipped from V and 12 bases from J, the junction kept 10 bases outside the gene matches. Per the germline V gene, CDR1 is SGHVS and CDR2 is FQNEAQ.

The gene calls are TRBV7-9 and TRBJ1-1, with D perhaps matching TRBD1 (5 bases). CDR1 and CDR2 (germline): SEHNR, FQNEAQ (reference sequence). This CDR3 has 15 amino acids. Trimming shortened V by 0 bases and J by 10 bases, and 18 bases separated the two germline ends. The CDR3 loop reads CASSLAAGAERGAFF. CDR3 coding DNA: TGTGCCAGCAGCTTAGCAGCCGGGGCCGAAAGGGGAGCTTTCTTT.

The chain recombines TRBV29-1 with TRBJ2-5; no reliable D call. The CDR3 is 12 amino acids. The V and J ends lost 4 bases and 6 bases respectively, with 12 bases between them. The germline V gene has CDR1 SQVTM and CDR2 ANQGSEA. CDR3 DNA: TGCAGCGTTGTTGGCCCCGAAAAGACCCAGTACTTC. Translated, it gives CSVVGPEKTQYF. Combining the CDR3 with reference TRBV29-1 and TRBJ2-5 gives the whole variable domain SAVISQKPSRDICQRGTSLTIQCQVDSQVTMMFWYRQQPGQSLTLIATANQGSEATYESGFVIDKFPISRPNLTFSTLTVSNMSPEDSSIYLCSVVGPEKTQYFGPGTRLLVL.

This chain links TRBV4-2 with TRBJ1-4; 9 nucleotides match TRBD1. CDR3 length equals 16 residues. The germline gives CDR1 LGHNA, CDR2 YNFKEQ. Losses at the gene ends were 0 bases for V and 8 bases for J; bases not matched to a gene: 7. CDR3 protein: CASSQEIGTGHEKLFF. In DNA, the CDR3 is TGTGCCAGCAGCCAAGAAATAGGGACAGGGCACGAAAAACTGTTTTTT.

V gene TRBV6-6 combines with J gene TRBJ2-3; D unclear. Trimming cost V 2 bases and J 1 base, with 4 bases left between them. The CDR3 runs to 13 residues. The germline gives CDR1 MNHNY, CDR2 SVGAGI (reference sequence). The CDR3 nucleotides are TGTGCCAGCAGTTACCAGCGCACAGATACGCAGTATTTT. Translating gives CASSYQRTDTQYF.

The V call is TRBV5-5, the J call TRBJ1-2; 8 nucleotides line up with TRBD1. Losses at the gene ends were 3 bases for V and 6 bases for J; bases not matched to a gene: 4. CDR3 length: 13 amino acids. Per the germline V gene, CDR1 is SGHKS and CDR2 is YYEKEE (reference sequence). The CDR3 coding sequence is TGTGCCAGCAGCTCGACAGGGGCGGATGGCTACACCTTC. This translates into CASSSTGADGYTF.

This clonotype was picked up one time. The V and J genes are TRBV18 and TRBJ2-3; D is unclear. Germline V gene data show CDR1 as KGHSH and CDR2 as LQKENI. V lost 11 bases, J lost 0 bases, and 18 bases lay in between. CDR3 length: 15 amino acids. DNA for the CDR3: TGTGCCGCTTTAGCCGCAGATCCTAGCACAGATACGCAGTATTTT. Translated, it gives CAALAADPSTDTQYF.

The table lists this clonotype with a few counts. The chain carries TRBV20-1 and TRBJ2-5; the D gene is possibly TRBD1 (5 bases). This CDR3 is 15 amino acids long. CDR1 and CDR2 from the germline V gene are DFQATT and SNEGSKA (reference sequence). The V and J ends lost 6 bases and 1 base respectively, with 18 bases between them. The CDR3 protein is CSAHQNDRIQETQYF. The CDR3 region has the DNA TGCAGTGCCCATCAGAACGACAGAATCCAAGAGACCCAGTACTTC.

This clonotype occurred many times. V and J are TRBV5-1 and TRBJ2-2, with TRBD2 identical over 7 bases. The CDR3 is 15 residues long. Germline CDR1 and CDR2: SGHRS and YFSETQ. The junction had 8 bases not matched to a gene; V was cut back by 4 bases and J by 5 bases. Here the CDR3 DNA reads TGCGCCAGCAGCCAAGGACTAGATTGGACCGGGGAGCTGTTTTTT. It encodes CASSQGLDWTGELFF.

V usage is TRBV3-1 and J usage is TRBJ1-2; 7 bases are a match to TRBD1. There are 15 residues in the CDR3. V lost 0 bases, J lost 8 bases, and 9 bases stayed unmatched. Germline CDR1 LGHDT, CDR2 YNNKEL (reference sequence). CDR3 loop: CASSQDDGGGDGYTF. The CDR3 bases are TGTGCCAGCAGCCAAGACGACGGAGGGGGCGACGGCTACACCTTC. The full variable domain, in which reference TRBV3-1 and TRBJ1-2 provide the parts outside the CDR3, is DTAVSQTPKYLVTQMGNDKSIKCEQNLGHDTMYWYKQDSKKFLKIMFSYNNKELIINETVPNRFSPKSPDKAHLNLHINSLELGDSAVYFCASSQDDGGGDGYTFGSGTRLTVV.

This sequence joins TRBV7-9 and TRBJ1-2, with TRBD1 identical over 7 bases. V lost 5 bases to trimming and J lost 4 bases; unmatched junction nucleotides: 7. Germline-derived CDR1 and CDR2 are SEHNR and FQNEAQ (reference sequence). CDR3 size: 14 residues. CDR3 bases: TGTGCCAGCAGCCAGGACAGGATTAGCTATGGCTACACCTTC. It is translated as CASSQDRISYGYTF.

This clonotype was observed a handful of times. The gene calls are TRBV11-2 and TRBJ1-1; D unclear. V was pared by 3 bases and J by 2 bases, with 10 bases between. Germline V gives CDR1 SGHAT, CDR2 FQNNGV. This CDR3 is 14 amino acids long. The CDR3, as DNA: TGTGCCAGCAGCTTCGCCTACTTTAACACTGAAGCTTTCTTT. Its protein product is CASSFAYFNTEAFF.

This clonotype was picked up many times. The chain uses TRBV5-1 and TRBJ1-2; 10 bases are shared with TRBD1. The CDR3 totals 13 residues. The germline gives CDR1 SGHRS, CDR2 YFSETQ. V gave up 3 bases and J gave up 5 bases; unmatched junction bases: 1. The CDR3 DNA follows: TGCGCCAGCAGCTGGGACAGGGGTTATGGCTACACCTTC. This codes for CASSWDRGYGYTF.

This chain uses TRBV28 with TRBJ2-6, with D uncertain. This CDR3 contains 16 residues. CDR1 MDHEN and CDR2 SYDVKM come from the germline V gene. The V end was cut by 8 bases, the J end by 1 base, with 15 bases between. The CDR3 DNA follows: TGTGCCAGCGGTTCTTTGACGGAGTCTGGGGCCAACGTCCTGACTTTC. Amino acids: CASGSLTESGANVLTF.

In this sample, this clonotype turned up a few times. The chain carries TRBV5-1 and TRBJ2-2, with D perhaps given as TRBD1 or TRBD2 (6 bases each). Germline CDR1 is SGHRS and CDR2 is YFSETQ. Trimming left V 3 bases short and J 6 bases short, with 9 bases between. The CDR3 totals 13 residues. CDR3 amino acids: CASSSGAAGELFF. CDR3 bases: TGCGCCAGCAGCTCGGGGGCCGCCGGGGAGCTGTTTTTT. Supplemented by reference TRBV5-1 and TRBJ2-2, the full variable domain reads KAGVTQTPRYLIKTRGQQVTLSCSPISGHRSVSWYQQTPGQGLQFLFEYFSETQRNKGNFPGRFSGRQFSNSRSEMNVSTLELGDSALYLCASSSGAAGELFFGEGSRLTVL.

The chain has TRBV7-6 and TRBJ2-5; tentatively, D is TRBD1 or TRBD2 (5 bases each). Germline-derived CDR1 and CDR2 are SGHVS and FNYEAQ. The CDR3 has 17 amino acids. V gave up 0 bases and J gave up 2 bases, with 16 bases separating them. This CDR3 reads CASSLAPRGARQETQYF. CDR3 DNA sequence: TGTGCCAGCAGCTTAGCGCCTCGAGGGGCGCGGCAAGAGACCCAGTACTTC.

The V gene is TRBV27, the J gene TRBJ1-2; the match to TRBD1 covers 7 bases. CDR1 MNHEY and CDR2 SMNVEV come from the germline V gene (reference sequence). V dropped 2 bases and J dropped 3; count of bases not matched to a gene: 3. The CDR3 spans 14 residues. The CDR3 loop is CASSLRDRDYGYTF. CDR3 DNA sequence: TGTGCCAGCAGTTTACGGGACAGAGACTATGGCTACACCTTC.

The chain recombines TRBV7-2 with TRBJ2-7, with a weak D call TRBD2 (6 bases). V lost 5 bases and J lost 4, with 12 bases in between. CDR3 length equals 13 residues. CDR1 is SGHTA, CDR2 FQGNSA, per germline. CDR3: CASSADYRYEQYF. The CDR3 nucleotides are TGTGCCAGCAGCGCGGACTACCGATACGAGCAGTACTTC.

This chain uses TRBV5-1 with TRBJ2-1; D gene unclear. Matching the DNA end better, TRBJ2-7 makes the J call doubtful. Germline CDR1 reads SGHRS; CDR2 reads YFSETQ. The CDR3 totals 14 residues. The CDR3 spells CASSLQPASYEQYF. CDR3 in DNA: TGCGCCAGCAGCTTACAGCCGGCCTCCTACGAGCAGTACTTC.

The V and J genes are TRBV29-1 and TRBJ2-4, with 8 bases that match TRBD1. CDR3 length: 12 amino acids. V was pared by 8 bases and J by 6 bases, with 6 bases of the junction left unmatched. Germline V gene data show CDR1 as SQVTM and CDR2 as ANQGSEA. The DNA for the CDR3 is TGCAGCAGCCGGACAGGGAGAAACATTCAGTACTTC. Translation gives CSSRTGRNIQYF. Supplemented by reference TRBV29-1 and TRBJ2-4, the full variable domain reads SAVISQKPSRDICQRGTSLTIQCQVDSQVTMMFWYRQQPGQSLTLIATANQGSEATYESGFVIDKFPISRPNLTFSTLTVSNMSPEDSSIYLCSSRTGRNIQYFGAGTRLSVL.

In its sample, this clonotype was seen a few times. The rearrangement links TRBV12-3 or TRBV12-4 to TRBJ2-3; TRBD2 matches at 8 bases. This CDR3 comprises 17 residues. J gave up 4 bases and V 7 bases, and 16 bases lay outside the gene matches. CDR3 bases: TGTGCCAGCACCCGGGCGGGGGGCCCACTCCCCGCAGATACGCAGTATTTT. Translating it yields CASTRAGGPLPADTQYF.